These 27 T cell receptor beta chains share one sample of origin, sequenced in a study of blood T cells in healthy people across ages. Sample-barcoded 5' priming and a J-beta primer mix drove a second PCR of about 7 to 11 cycles. TCRdb reprocessed the 5' RACE reads with MiXCR, giving one entry per CDR3 protein. Among hundreds of thousands of distinct CDR3 sequences listed, roughly 21% were seen once. The specimen sequenced was blood. The origin of the receptors is a man aged 65 to 79 in good health.

This clonotype was recorded a few times. The chain employs TRBV2 and TRBJ2-5, with 9 bases identical to TRBD1. Trimming took 5 bases from V and 1 from J; bases not matched to a gene: 5. The CDR3 sequence is 15 residues long. The germline V gene has CDR1 SNHLY and CDR2 FYNNEI. CDR3: CASSRDRVSQETQYF. The CDR3 coding sequence is TGTGCCAGCAGTCGGGACAGGGTTTCCCAAGAGACCCAGTACTTC.

This clonotype was detected a few times. The J gene is TRBJ2-1, the V gene TRBV5-1; TRBD2 might be the D (6 bases). The V end was cut by 4 bases, the J end by 0 bases, with 14 bases between. CDR1 SGHRS and CDR2 YFSETQ come from the germline V gene. The CDR3 contains 16 residues. CDR3 coding DNA: TGCGCCAGCAGCCTGGAACGGGAGAGCTCCTACAATGAGCAGTTCTTC. It encodes CASSLERESSYNEQFF.

This clonotype has a count of ten or more. The V gene is TRBV4-3, the J gene TRBJ2-3; 10 bases are a match to TRBD1. V gave up 3 bases and J gave up 2 bases; unmatched junction bases: 5. This CDR3 region has 16 residues. Germline V gives CDR1 LGHNA, CDR2 YSLEER. As DNA, the CDR3 is TGCGCCAGCAGCCAGGGACAGGGGCCCTTCACAGATACGCAGTATTTT. Translating it yields CASSQGQGPFTDTQYF.

The chain is built from TRBV6-5 and TRBJ2-1, with D hard to call. This CDR3 comprises 18 residues. Deletions cut 4 bases from V and 7 bases from J, with 26 bases between. Germline lookup yields CDR1 MNHEY and CDR2 SVGAGI. Here the CDR3 reads CASSLTGDGIGNWNEQFF. CDR3 sequence (DNA): TGTGCCAGCAGTTTAACCGGAGATGGGATAGGGAATTGGAATGAGCAGTTCTTC.

This clonotype was detected only a few times. The V gene is TRBV12-3 or TRBV12-4, the J gene TRBJ2-4, with D tentatively TRBD2 (6 bases). The CDR3 is 15 residues long. V lost 3 bases, J lost 2 bases, and 11 bases lay in between. This CDR3 reads CASSFVRDSKNIQYF. DNA of the CDR3: TGTGCCAGCAGTTTTGTGCGGGACTCCAAAAACATTCAGTACTTC.

This clonotype was picked up a small number of times. The CDR3 is CAISEPGLAIGEQYF. The DNA of the CDR3 is TGTGCCATCAGTGAGCCCGGACTAGCCATAGGCGAGCAGTACTTC. The chain employs TRBV10-3 and TRBJ2-5, with 8 nucleotides matching TRBD2. Near its end, the DNA agrees better with TRBJ2-7, so the J call may be wrong. This CDR3 spans 15 amino acids. Looked up from germline, CDR1 is ENHRY and CDR2 is SYGVKD.

This clonotype was observed a few times. Germline is not matched at one junction end, which may reflect a read error. This rearrangement joins TRBV12-3 or TRBV12-4 to TRBJ2-7; the D gene is possibly TRBD2 (5 bases). The length of the CDR3 is 14 residues. CDR3 protein: CASSLVGKNYEQCF. DNA for the CDR3: TGTGCCAGCAGTTTAGTCGGGAAGAACTACGAGCAGTGCTTC.

This chain uses TRBV10-3 with TRBJ2-3, with a weak D call TRBD2 (6 bases). The V and J ends lost 0 bases and 5 bases respectively, with 18 bases between them. Germline CDR1 ENHRY, CDR2 SYGVKD. The CDR3 length is 17 residues. The CDR3 DNA reads as TGTGCCATCAGTGAGTCGGGCACTGGCGGAGGGCGAGATACGCAGTATTTT. Its protein product is CAISESGTGGGRDTQYF.

For the CDR3, the DNA is TGCAGCGGCGGACAGTTCAGCTCCTACGAGCAGTACTTC. Translation gives CSGGQFSSYEQYF. The genes are TRBV29-1 and TRBJ2-5; possibly TRBD1 for D (6 bases). The end of the DNA is better explained by TRBJ2-7, so the J call may be wrong. The germline V gene has CDR1 SQVTM and CDR2 ANQGSEA. This CDR3 comprises 13 residues.

This clonotype was seen a few times. V usage is TRBV19 and J usage is TRBJ2-5, with 7 positions matching TRBD2. With the DNA end fitting TRBJ2-1 better, the J assignment may be wrong. The germline gives CDR1 LNHDA, CDR2 SQIVND (reference sequence). The CDR3 covers 16 residues. DNA of the CDR3: TGTGCCAGTATCGGCGCCCCAGCGGGGAGTGTTAATGAGCAGTTCTTC. Amino acid sequence: CASIGAPAGSVNEQFF.

This clonotype was recorded a few times. The chain uses TRBV20-1 and TRBJ1-2, with TRBD1 as a possible D gene (6 bases). Deletions cut 7 bases from V and 8 bases from J, with 17 bases between. CDR3 length: 12 residues. The germline CDR1 and CDR2 sequences are DFQATT and SNEGSKA (reference sequence). This chain's CDR3 is CSVKLGGDGYTF. CDR3 nucleotides: TGCAGTGTTAAACTAGGGGGAGACGGCTACACCTTC.

This chain connects TRBV6-2 or TRBV6-3 to TRBJ1-5, with D unclear. The CDR3 spans 13 residues. Germline V gene lookup returns CDR1 MNHEY and CDR2 SVGEGT. V was pared by 2 bases and J by 4 bases, with 6 bases between. This chain's CDR3 is CASSYPVNQPQHF. The CDR3 nucleotides read TGTGCCAGCAGTTACCCCGTGAATCAGCCCCAGCATTTT.

This clonotype was picked up a small number of times. The chain couples TRBV7-2 to TRBJ2-5; maybe TRBD1 (5 bases). The DNA matches TRBJ2-7 better at its end, which makes the J call doubtful. Germline CDR1 and CDR2: SGHTA and FQGNSA. The CDR3 consists of 15 residues. CDR3 amino acids: CASSLEAGYSYEQYF. CDR3 nucleotides: TGTGCCAGCAGCTTAGAGGCAGGGTACTCCTACGAGCAGTACTTC.

This clonotype appeared a few times. The V call is TRBV28, the J call TRBJ2-3, with 10 bases aligning to TRBD2. CDR3 length: 18 amino acids. Germline loops: CDR1 MDHEN, CDR2 SYDVKM. J gave up 2 bases and V 0 bases, and 8 bases lay outside the gene matches. The CDR3 coding sequence is TGTGCCAGCAGTTTATGGCTAGCGGGAGATTGGGACACAGATACGCAGTATTTT. Protein product: CASSLWLAGDWDTDTQYF.

This chain connects TRBV4-2 to TRBJ2-1; D might be TRBD1 (7 bases). The CDR3 contains 16 residues. V gave up 1 base and J gave up 0 bases, with 10 bases separating them. Germline CDR1 reads LGHNA; CDR2 reads YNFKEQ. This chain's CDR3 is CASSQGQGGSYNEQFF. CDR3 nucleotides: TGTGCCAGCAGCCAAGGGCAGGGGGGCTCCTACAATGAGCAGTTCTTC.

This clonotype was seen more than once but under ten times. The chain employs TRBV5-1 and TRBJ1-1; possible D gene TRBD1, 5 bases. There are 14 residues in the CDR3. The germline V gene encodes CDR1 SGHRS and CDR2 YFSETQ. V lost 7 bases to trimming and J lost 5 bases, with 18 bases between them. The CDR3 sequence is CASRASGGNTEAFF. CDR3 nucleotides: TGCGCCAGCCGGGCGTCGGGGGGAAATACTGAAGCTTTCTTT.

Only a few counts were recorded for this clonotype. The chain couples TRBV5-1 to TRBJ2-5; 14 positions match TRBD2. V was pared by 5 bases and J by 5 bases, with 2 bases of the junction left unmatched. Germline lookup yields CDR1 SGHRS and CDR2 YFSETQ. The CDR3 totals 14 residues. The chain's CDR3 is CASRGTSGSETQYF. The CDR3 DNA follows: TGCGCCAGCAGAGGGACTAGCGGGAGTGAGACCCAGTACTTC.

Only a few counts were recorded for this clonotype. The chain is built from TRBV5-1 and TRBJ2-7; D may be TRBD2 (5 bases). Trimming cost V 0 bases and J 3 bases, with 16 bases left between them. From germline, CDR1 is SGHRS and CDR2 YFSETQ. The CDR3 is made up of 16 amino acids. The CDR3 DNA follows: TGCGCCAGCAGCTTGGCTTCGGGATCCGGTAACTACGAGCAGTACTTC. Translated, it gives CASSLASGSGNYEQYF.

This clonotype was picked up a small number of times. This rearrangement joins TRBV14 to TRBJ1-6; 9 bases fit TRBD1. Germline V lookup: CDR1 SGHDN, CDR2 FVKESK. J gave up 7 bases and V 6 bases, and 10 bases lay outside the gene matches. CDR3 length equals 16 residues. CDR3 amino acids: CASRDTGTGWNSPLHF. CDR3 DNA: TGTGCCAGCAGGGATACCGGGACAGGGTGGAATTCACCCCTCCACTTT.

This clonotype has more than one count but fewer than ten. The V call is TRBV9, the J call TRBJ1-2; 9 bases map to TRBD1. V was clipped by 7 bases and J by 1 base; unmatched bases: 8. The CDR3 has 15 amino acids. Germline-derived CDR1 and CDR2 are SGDLS and YYNGEE. CDR3 nucleotide sequence: TGTGCCAGCCAGGGACAGGGTTCACTTAACTATGGCTACACCTTC. It specifies CASQGQGSLNYGYTF.

This chain links TRBV6-5 with TRBJ2-7; TRBD2 might be the D (5 bases). Germline assignment: CDR1 MNHEY and CDR2 SVGAGI. V lost 0 bases and J lost 0, with 9 bases in between. The CDR3 length is 15 residues. For the CDR3, the DNA is TGTGCCAGCAGTTACTCGCCCGGGATCTCCTACGAGCAGTACTTC. Its protein product is CASSYSPGISYEQYF.

This clonotype was observed many times. The chain carries TRBV20-1 and TRBJ2-7, with D perhaps matching TRBD1 (5 bases). The CDR3 is 12 amino acids. V was cut by 3 bases and J by 0 bases, with 6 bases left in between. CDR1 is DFQATT, CDR2 SNEGSKA, per germline (reference sequence). The DNA of the CDR3 is TGCAGTGCTAGTGACAGCTCCTACGAGCAGTACTTC. Translating it yields CSASDSSYEQYF.

J is TRBJ1-1 and V is TRBV24-1; D unclear. The V and J ends lost 3 bases and 0 bases respectively, with 10 bases between them. This CDR3 has 15 amino acids. Germline CDR1 and CDR2: KGHDR and SFDVKD. DNA of the CDR3: TGTGCCACCAGTGATACGGAAGAGATGAACACTGAAGCTTTCTTT. This translates into CATSDTEEMNTEAFF.

This clonotype has a count of ten or more. The CDR3 coding sequence is TGTGCCAGCAGCTCGGGAGGCAATCAGCCCCAGCATTTT. It codes for CASSSGGNQPQHF. The chain recombines TRBV7-9 with TRBJ1-5; D is ambiguous. The CDR3 runs to 13 residues. The germline gives CDR1 SEHNR, CDR2 FQNEAQ (reference sequence). V was pared by 4 bases and J by 2 bases, with 6 bases between.

CDR3 protein: CASSPRDSFYGYTF. DNA of the CDR3: TGTGCCAGCAGCCCGCGGGACAGCTTCTATGGCTACACCTTC. The chain couples TRBV7-2 to TRBJ1-2; 7 bases match TRBD1. Germline CDR1 and CDR2: SGHTA and FQGNSA. The V gene end was trimmed by 5 bases and the J gene end by 4 bases; junction bases not matched to a gene: 7. The CDR3 has 14 amino acids. Full variable domain (outside the CDR3, taken from reference TRBV7-2 and TRBJ1-2): GAGVSQSPSNKVTEKGKDVELRCDPISGHTALYWYRQSLGQGLEFLIYFQGNSAPDKSGLPSDRFSAERTGGSVSTLTIQRTQQEDSAVYLCASSPRDSFYGYTFGSGTRLTVV.

In its sample, this clonotype was seen a few times. The chain recombines TRBV20-1 with TRBJ2-1; a possible D gene is TRBD2 (5 bases). From germline, CDR1 is DFQATT and CDR2 SNEGSKA (reference sequence). CDR3 length: 12 residues. CDR3 nucleotides: TGCAGCGTAAGAGGGAACAACAATGAGCAGTTCTTC. It is translated as CSVRGNNNEQFF.

This clonotype has more than one count but fewer than ten. J is TRBJ1-4 and V is TRBV6-5; perhaps TRBD1 as D (5 bases). The germline CDR1 and CDR2 sequences are MNHEY and SVGAGI. CDR3 length: 16 residues. Trimming pared 0 bases from V and 5 bases from J, leaving 13 bases between. The DNA for the CDR3 is TGTGCCAGCAGTTACTCAGGGGAGGATCAGAATGAAAAACTGTTTTTT. It encodes CASSYSGEDQNEKLFF.